The next 20 T cell receptor beta chains were all read from a single sample in a study of blood T cells in healthy people across ages. With a J-beta primer mix and a sample-barcoded 5' primer, a second PCR ran about 7 to 12 cycles. TCRdb reprocessed the 5' RACE reads with MiXCR, giving one entry per CDR3 protein. The sample contains about 1.1 million distinct CDR3 sequences, more than 30% of which appear only once. Material: blood. These receptors were collected from a man aged 18 to 29 in good health.

The CDR3 reads CASSTTGTYNEQFF. CDR3 coding DNA: TGTGCCAGCAGCACGACAGGGACCTACAATGAGCAGTTCTTC. This chain uses TRBV9 with TRBJ2-1, with 7 nucleotides matching TRBD1. Losses at the gene ends were 4 bases for V and 2 bases for J; bases not matched to a gene: 3. The CDR3 is made up of 14 amino acids. Germline V gives CDR1 SGDLS, CDR2 YYNGEE.

The sample holds a few counts of this clonotype. This chain uses TRBV20-1 with TRBJ2-1, with a weak D call TRBD2 (6 bases). This CDR3 comprises 16 residues. V lost 0 bases, J lost 0 bases, and 12 bases lay in between. Per germline, CDR1 DFQATT and CDR2 SNEGSKA (reference sequence). In DNA, the CDR3 is TGCAGTGCTAGAGATTTACGCGGGGACTCCTACAATGAGCAGTTCTTC. Its protein product is CSARDLRGDSYNEQFF.

This clonotype occurred a few times. V usage is TRBV20-1 and J usage is TRBJ1-2; no reliable D call. The CDR3 contains 12 residues. Germline CDR1 DFQATT, CDR2 SNEGSKA (reference sequence). Trimming removed 3 bases from V and 4 bases from J, with 9 bases in between. CDR3 residues: CSASETGYGYTF. The CDR3 nucleotides read TGCAGTGCTAGTGAAACCGGCTATGGCTACACCTTC.

This clonotype showed up many times. The chain couples TRBV20-1 to TRBJ2-3; no firm D call. CDR1 and CDR2 (germline): DFQATT, SNEGSKA (reference sequence). The CDR3 totals 14 residues. Trimming cost V 3 bases and J 1 base, with 11 bases left between them. The CDR3: CSARLGPGTDTQYF. Written as DNA, the CDR3 is TGCAGTGCTAGGCTTGGTCCGGGCACAGATACGCAGTATTTT.

The rearrangement joins TRBV7-2 to TRBJ1-4; tentative D call: TRBD1 (6 bases). Germline CDR1 and CDR2: SGHTA and FQGNSA. This CDR3 comprises 15 residues. With 1 base removed from V and 6 bases from J, the gap between germline ends came to 12 bases. The CDR3 DNA sequence: TGTGCCAGCAGCTTAGATGGCAGGGGCGATGAAAAACTGTTTTTT. Its protein is CASSLDGRGDEKLFF.

This clonotype was counted only a few times. J is TRBJ2-3 and V is TRBV7-2; 10 positions match TRBD2. Germline assignment: CDR1 SGHTA and CDR2 FQGNSA. V lost 2 bases and J lost 6; bases outside the gene matches: 11. This CDR3 has 17 residues. CDR3 region: CASSLFLAGVITDTQYF. CDR3 nucleotide sequence: TGTGCCAGCAGCTTATTCCTAGCGGGGGTGATCACGGATACGCAGTATTTT.

The J gene is TRBJ1-1, the V gene TRBV5-1, with 10 positions matching TRBD1. Germline V gene data show CDR1 as SGHRS and CDR2 as YFSETQ. The CDR3 runs 15 residues. Trimming removed 0 bases from V and 4 bases from J; junction bases left unmatched: 3. Here the CDR3 DNA reads TGCGCCAGCAGCTTGGAGGGACAGGGGTCCACTGAAGCTTTCTTT. It is translated as CASSLEGQGSTEAFF.

This clonotype has a count of ten or more. CDR3 region: CASSLGGPSTDTQYF. In DNA form, the CDR3 reads TGCGCCAGCAGCTTGGGGGGACCCAGCACAGATACGCAGTATTTT. The V and J genes are TRBV5-1 and TRBJ2-3; tentatively, D is TRBD1 or TRBD2 (5 bases each). Trimming took off 0 bases at V and 0 bases at J, with 8 bases between the two ends. This CDR3 region has 15 residues. The germline V gene encodes CDR1 SGHRS and CDR2 YFSETQ. Full variable domain (outside the CDR3, taken from reference TRBV5-1 and TRBJ2-3): KAGVTQTPRYLIKTRGQQVTLSCSPISGHRSVSWYQQTPGQGLQFLFEYFSETQRNKGNFPGRFSGRQFSNSRSEMNVSTLELGDSALYLCASSLGGPSTDTQYFGPGTRLTVL.

The rearrangement uses TRBV6-2 or TRBV6-3 and TRBJ1-2; 7 bases fit TRBD1. The CDR3 runs to 14 residues. After removal of 2 bases from V and 4 bases from J, the junction contained 4 bases not matched to a gene. Germline V CDR1 and CDR2: MNHEY, SVGEGT. The CDR3 DNA is TGTGCCAGCAGTTACCCGACAGGGATCTATGGCTACACCTTC. Amino acid sequence: CASSYPTGIYGYTF.

The J gene is TRBJ2-7, the V gene TRBV2, with TRBD2 as a possible D gene (5 bases). This CDR3 is 12 amino acids long. Looked up from germline, CDR1 is SNHLY and CDR2 is FYNNEI. V was trimmed by 6 bases and J by 10 bases, leaving 16 bases between them. CDR3: CASRSTTEAQYF. CDR3 bases: TGTGCCAGCAGGTCAACGACGGAGGCCCAGTACTTC.

This rearrangement joins TRBV28 to TRBJ2-7, with unresolved D. The CDR3 loop spans 14 amino acids. The germline CDR1 and CDR2 sequences are MDHEN and SYDVKM. Trimming stripped 4 bases from V and 2 bases from J, with 12 bases between. DNA for the CDR3: TGTGCCAGCAGTTCATCGACCCTTACCTACGAGCAGTACTTC. This translates into CASSSSTLTYEQYF. Together with reference TRBV28 and TRBJ2-7, the CDR3 gives the full variable domain: DVKVTQSSRYLVKRTGEKVFLECVQDMDHENMFWYRQDPGLGLRLIYFSYDVKMKEKGDIPEGYSVSREKKERFSLILESASTNQTSMYLCASSSSTLTYEQYFGPGTRLTVT.

The chain carries TRBV7-9 and TRBJ2-4; D unclear. The J call may be mistaken, given a closer DNA end match to TRBJ2-5. The CDR3 contains 13 residues. Germline CDR1 SEHNR, CDR2 FQNEAQ (reference sequence). CDR3 sequence reads: CASSLENPETQYF. In nucleotides, the CDR3 is TGTGCCAGCAGCTTAGAGAATCCAGAGACCCAGTACTTC.

CDR3 nucleotide sequence: TGTGCCAGCAGAGGTCCGAACACAGATACGCAGTATTTT. This gives the protein CASRGPNTDTQYF. This chain uses TRBV13 with TRBJ2-3; D unresolved. Trimming left V 6 bases short and J 2 bases short, with 9 bases between. CDR3 size: 13 residues. The V gene's germline CDR1 is PRHDT and CDR2 FYEKMQ (reference sequence).

This chain joins TRBV4-1 and TRBJ2-3; 8 nucleotides match TRBD2. Germline assignment: CDR1 MGHRA and CDR2 YSYEKL. V gave up 0 bases and J gave up 3 bases; unmatched junction bases: 11. The CDR3 has 18 residues. CDR3 sequence (DNA): TGCGCCAGCAGCCAAGATCCCTACGGGGGGGCCATGACAGATACGCAGTATTTT. It is translated as CASSQDPYGGAMTDTQYF.

This clonotype was seen only a few times. Written as DNA, the CDR3 is TGCACCACCCTCGGGGCTAGCCCCACAGATACGCAGTATTTT. It specifies CTTLGASPTDTQYF. This chain joins TRBV20-1 and TRBJ2-3; tentatively, D is TRBD1 or TRBD2 (5 bases each). The germline V gene has CDR1 DFQATT and CDR2 SNEGSKA (reference sequence). The CDR3 runs 14 residues.

This clonotype turned up a few times. The J gene is TRBJ2-2, the V gene TRBV4-2; D is possibly TRBD2 (5 bases). V lost 5 bases and J lost 3, with 16 bases in between. There are 16 residues in the CDR3. CDR1 and CDR2 (germline): LGHNA, YNFKEQ. DNA of the CDR3: TGTGCCAGCAGCGCACAGCGGCAACAAGACACCGGGGAGCTGTTTTTT. This gives the protein CASSAQRQQDTGELFF.

This clonotype was observed a handful of times. This rearrangement joins TRBV10-3 to TRBJ2-4; 8 bases map to TRBD1. The length of the CDR3 is 14 residues. CDR1 and CDR2 (germline): ENHRY, SYGVKD. The J segment lost 9 bases and the V segment lost 10 bases, leaving 14 bases of the junction unmatched. CDR3 DNA: TGTGCCACAATGACAGGGGCCCAAGAGGGCATTCAGTACTTC. This gives the protein CATMTGAQEGIQYF.

The table lists this clonotype with many counts. Possible read error: a much larger clone is one base away. The J gene is TRBJ1-1, the V gene TRBV12-3 or TRBV12-4; unclear D gene. The CDR3 length is 14 residues. CDR3 residues: CASSVASGSVEAFF. CDR3 in DNA: TGTGCCAGCAGTGTAGCCTCAGGTTCTGTTGAAGCTTTCTTT.

This CDR3 reads CSAITGHPNTEAFF. In DNA, the CDR3 is TGCAGTGCTATAACGGGACATCCGAACACTGAAGCTTTCTTT. V and J are TRBV20-1 and TRBJ1-1; weak D call: TRBD1 (6 bases). V lost 4 bases and J 1 base, leaving 13 bases between the germline ends. Germline values: CDR1 DFQATT, CDR2 SNEGSKA (reference sequence). The CDR3 spans 14 residues.

The V call is TRBV2, the J call TRBJ2-7; perhaps TRBD2 as D (5 bases). The CDR3 sequence is 12 residues long. V was clipped by 7 bases and J by 8 bases, with 15 bases between them. Germline assignment: CDR1 SNHLY and CDR2 FYNNEI. CDR3 sequence: CASTQVGAQQYF. The DNA for the CDR3 is TGTGCCAGCACCCAAGTGGGAGCCCAGCAGTACTTC.